This T cell receptor beta chain was recovered during a study of blood T cell repertoires in COVID-19. The CDR3 is made up of 18 amino acids. From germline, CDR1 is SGHTA and CDR2 FQGNSA. V trimming: 5 bases; J trimming: 2 bases; junction bases outside the gene matches: 12. Sequencing used immunoSEQ multiplex PCR; TCRdb keeps in-frame clones, though not all of them. The sample records approximately 150,000 clones, roughly 80% being singletons. This receptor was identified in an older man with active or convalescent COVID-19. What was sequenced was peripheral blood. This chain links TRBV7-2 with TRBJ2-5; 12 bases fit TRBD2. The CDR3: CASSPKLAGGSRQETQYF. The CDR3 bases are TGTGCCAGCAGCCCAAAGCTAGCGGGGGGGTCCAGGCAAGAGACCCAGTACTTC.